What follows are 9 T cell receptor beta chains derived from one specimen sequenced in a study of post-analysis software for immune sequencing data. Unique molecular identifiers tagged the TCR beta cDNA libraries. TCRdb reprocessed the PCR reads with MiXCR, giving one entry per CDR3 protein. Seen here are hundreds of thousands of distinct CDR3 sequences, 30% observed once, and the top ten hold about 0.5%. The study's findings and limits: When patients were compared with controls, roughly five TRBV segments were more frequent, TRBV5-6, TRBV5-1 and TRBV20-1 among them.

The antigens of these receptors remain unknown. The sequenced sample consisted of blood. These receptors were taken from a girl aged 10-17 years with multiple sclerosis.

The rearrangement joins TRBV10-3 to TRBJ2-1; 11 bases are a match to TRBD2. This CDR3 contains 17 residues. Germline assignment: CDR1 ENHRY and CDR2 SYGVKD. Germline trimming cut 2 bases from V and 10 bases from J; bases unmatched to any gene: 13. The CDR3 loop reads CAISEGASGRMSQEQFF. The CDR3 nucleotides read TGTGCCATCAGTGAGGGGGCTAGCGGGAGGATGTCGCAGGAGCAGTTCTTC.

This clonotype occurred once. A junction end diverges from the germline sequence, so it may reflect a read error. The chain employs TRBV7-6 and TRBJ2-3; the D is unclear. In germline, CDR1 is SGHVS, CDR2 FNYEAQ. This CDR3 has 12 amino acids. The CDR3 loop reads CASSSYIDTLYF. In DNA, the CDR3 is TGTGCCAGCAGCTCTTATATAGATACGCTGTATTTT.

The V and J genes are TRBV7-9 and TRBJ2-4; no reliable D call. The DNA matches TRBJ2-7 better at its end, which makes the J call doubtful. Germline V CDR1 and CDR2: SEHNR, FQNEAQ (reference sequence). This CDR3 has 14 amino acids. CDR3 protein: CASSLVGKAYEQYF. CDR3 coding DNA: TGTGCCAGCAGCTTAGTCGGCAAAGCCTACGAGCAGTACTTC.

This clonotype was recorded a few times. The chain has TRBV5-1 and TRBJ2-6; D is undetermined. Germline CDR1 and CDR2: SGHRS and YFSETQ. Trimming stripped 2 bases from V and 2 bases from J, with 8 bases between. CDR3 length: 15 residues. CDR3 in amino acids: CASSFREPGANVLTF. CDR3 DNA: TGCGCCAGCAGCTTCCGCGAACCTGGGGCCAACGTCCTGACTTTC.

Only a few counts were recorded for this clonotype. The gene calls are TRBV5-6 and TRBJ2-4; the D gene is possibly TRBD1 (5 bases). With 0 bases removed from V and 1 base from J, the gap between germline ends came to 11 bases. The CDR3 totals 16 residues. CDR1 and CDR2 from the germline V gene are SGHDT and YYEEEE. CDR3 sequence reads: CASSLVDSRAKNIQYF. CDR3 DNA sequence: TGTGCCAGCAGCTTGGTTGACAGCCGGGCCAAAAACATTCAGTACTTC.

This chain joins TRBV7-2 and TRBJ2-1; D remains ambiguous. Trimming removed 6 bases at V and 12 bases at J, with 12 bases between. The CDR3 contains 11 residues. Germline values: CDR1 SGHTA, CDR2 FQGNSA. This CDR3 is CASSPGSRQFF. The CDR3 nucleotides are TGTGCCAGCAGTCCCGGGTCAAGGCAGTTCTTC.

This clonotype was observed at least ten times. The chain couples TRBV20-1 to TRBJ2-1, with D tentatively TRBD1 (7 bases). This CDR3 contains 10 residues. Trimming shortened V by 5 bases and J by 13 bases, and 12 bases separated the two germline ends. The germline CDR1 and CDR2 sequences are DFQATT and SNEGSKA (reference sequence). The CDR3 DNA reads as TGCAGTGCTCGGAGGGGGCTTCAGTTCTTC. It specifies CSARRGLQFF.

The rearrangement joins TRBV28 to TRBJ2-5, with TRBD2 identical over 12 bases. The CDR3 spans 17 residues. CDR1 and CDR2 from the germline V gene are MDHEN and SYDVKM. Trimming cost V 3 bases and J 11 bases; bases outside gene matches: 16. CDR3 nucleotides: TGTGCCAGCAGTTTGGAAGACGGACTAGCGGGAAGAGGTGAGCAGTACTTC. Translation gives CASSLEDGLAGRGEQYF.

V is TRBV5-1 and J is TRBJ1-5; 7 bases fit TRBD1. Germline V CDR1 and CDR2: SGHRS, YFSETQ. This CDR3 contains 15 residues. V lost 3 bases, J lost 7 bases, and 10 bases stayed unmatched. CDR3 loop: CASSSQGGLGQPQHF. The CDR3 DNA follows: TGCGCCAGCAGCTCCCAGGGGGGACTAGGCCAGCCCCAGCATTTT.